This T cell receptor beta chain was sequenced in a study of CD8+ T cells in alopecia areata. The wider study: Patients in the treated group were given tofacitinib by mouth, 5 to 10 mg twice a day. Tofacitinib ran for 6 to 18 months before 6 months off drug. Study conclusions and caveats: Clonality exceeded that of normal scalp in lesional scalp, most notably in alopecia totalis/universalis.

Following extraction, RNA underwent reverse transcription to cDNA, which served as the sequencing template. Profiling relied on immunoSEQ multiplex PCR, and the TCRdb table lists in-frame clones only, not all of them. The sample yields approximately 63,000 clones, roughly 60% seen once. Sampling of alopecia areata patients yielded lesional scalp punch biopsies as well as peripheral blood. Germline V lookup: CDR1 MRHNA, CDR2 SNTAGT. This CDR3 comprises 13 residues. V lost 3 bases and J 1 base, leaving 5 bases between the germline ends. Remarks on this clone: Its cognate antigen is unknown.

The material was CD8+ T cells sorted from blood, obtained at week 0. This clonotype originated in a human donor with alopecia areata. The chain combines TRBV6-4 with TRBJ2-3; D remains ambiguous. The CDR3 reads CASSEPGTDTQYF. CDR3 bases: TGTGCCAGCAGTGAGCCAGGCACAGATACGCAGTATTTT.